This T cell receptor (beta chain) appears in the sequencing data of a study of shared clonotypes between healthy human individuals. Trimming shortened V by 8 bases and J by 0 bases, and 21 bases separated the two germline ends. CDR1 is MDHEN and CDR2 is SYDVKM in the germline V gene. This CDR3 has 17 residues. TCRdb keeps only in-frame clones here, not all; method: immunoSEQ multiplex PCR. The sample has a few million clones, approximately 96% seen once. Sequenced: naive CD4+ T cells sorted from blood. As for subset: CD45RA+ positively selected. The TCR comes from a man younger than 30 in good health. This sequence joins TRBV28 and TRBJ2-3; D is perhaps TRBD2 (5 bases). The CDR3 DNA is TGTGCCAGCGGAGGACCCTTCGGGCAGAAAAGCACAGATACGCAGTATTTT. This translates into CASGGPFGQKSTDTQYF.